This TCR beta chain comes out of a study of control samples from healthy donors and cancer patients (TCRdb year 2020). Library preparation was by the immunoSEQ multiplex PCR assay. TCRdb re-hosts the immuneACCESS table, in-frame sequences only. Its copies lack some clones; in the studies checked, an unresolved V gene accounts for under half of them, and the cause for the rest is not known. The sample yields roughly 120,000 clones; about 95% were counted once. Together, the top ten hold roughly 4% of the sample. CDR1 MNHNS and CDR2 SASEGT are derived from the germline V gene. The V and J ends are trimmed by 3 bases and 0 bases, leaving 9 bases between them. There are 15 amino acids in the CDR3, from cysteine to phenylalanine inclusive. Only CDR3 DNA remains: 45 bases, in frame from the first base. About this clone itself: It lacks a known antigen. Per-base quality was not reported, and no clone a single base away is much larger than it.

The TCR sequence derives from a man in his thirties or forties in good health. The material sequenced was blood. The V gene is TRBV6-1 and the J gene is TRBJ1-3; the D gene cannot be named for sure. The sequenced DNA is TGTGCCAGCAGTGAGAATACGAGCTCTGGAAACACCATATATTTT. Its product reads: CASSENTSSGNTIYF.